Below are 32 T cell receptor beta chains sequenced from a single sample in a study of cytomegalovirus exposure and HLA in healthy donors. In the PCR, 60 Vbeta and 13 Jbeta primers were used. Sequencing was performed with immunoSEQ multiplex PCR; in TCRdb, only in-frame clones are kept and a portion is missing. The sample has roughly 93,000 clones, about three quarters seen once. The sample taken for sequencing was PBMCs. All receptors derive from a human donor in good health.

V usage is TRBV15 and J usage is TRBJ2-1; TRBD2 is a possible D gene (6 bases). The CDR3 is 14 amino acids. V dropped 5 bases and J dropped 5 bases, with 13 bases sitting between them. Germline V gene data show CDR1 as LNHNV and CDR2 as YYDKDF (reference sequence). In DNA, the CDR3 is TGTGCCACCAGCCGAGCGGGTACCAACAATGAGCAGTTCTTC. Protein: CATSRAGTNNEQFF. Together with reference TRBV15 and TRBJ2-1, the CDR3 gives the full variable domain: DAMVIQNPRYQVTQFGKPVTLSCSQTLNHNVMYWYQQKSSQAPKLLFHYYDKDFNNEADTPDNFQSRRPNTSFCFLDIRSPGLGDTAMYLCATSRAGTNNEQFFGPGTRLTVL.

With regard to this clone: At one boundary the junction diverges from the germline segment, which might be a read error. This chain joins TRBV29-1 and TRBJ1-2, with D possibly matching TRBD1 (5 bases). CDR3 size: 14 residues. Germline V gene lookup returns CDR1 SQVTM and CDR2 ANQGSEA. CDR3 residues: CSAEKNRGNYGYTF. The DNA for the CDR3 is TGCAGCGCTGAAAAGAATCGGGGGAACTATGGCTACACCTTC.

This clone has just a few counts. The chain uses TRBV6-6 and TRBJ1-2; the match to TRBD1 covers 12 bases. The CDR3 sequence is 15 residues long. V shed 6 bases, J shed 5 bases, and the junction held 7 bases outside the gene matches. Germline CDR1 reads MNHNY; CDR2 reads SVGAGI (reference sequence). CDR3 DNA: TGTGCCAGCAGACCCCCGGGACAGGGGGCTTATGGCTACACCTTC. Residues: CASRPPGQGAYGYTF.

The rearrangement links TRBV7-8 to TRBJ1-4; D is unresolved. Germline CDR1 and CDR2: SGHVS and FQNEAQ. V lost 3 bases and J lost 5, with 13 bases in between. This CDR3 has 15 residues. This chain's CDR3 is CASSFITGKNEKLFF. The CDR3 nucleotides read TGTGCCAGCAGCTTCATCACCGGGAAAAATGAAAAACTGTTTTTT.

The chain combines TRBV29-1 with TRBJ1-2; a possible D gene is TRBD1 (5 bases). The CDR3 loop spans 14 amino acids. Trimming removed 0 bases from V and 5 bases from J, with 13 bases in between. Germline CDR1 is SQVTM and CDR2 is ANQGSEA. The CDR3 loop reads CSVEDPTVNYGYTF. In DNA, the CDR3 is TGCAGCGTTGAAGATCCGACAGTGAATTATGGCTACACCTTC.

V usage is TRBV19 and J usage is TRBJ1-5; D gene ambiguous. CDR3 size: 14 residues. Trimming took off 3 bases at V and 7 bases at J, with 13 bases between the two ends. CDR1 is LNHDA, CDR2 SQIVND, per germline (reference sequence). Here the CDR3 DNA reads TGTGCCAGTAGTATGAGGTTCTACCCCCAGCCCCAGCATTTT. As protein: CASSMRFYPQPQHF.

V gene TRBV5-1 combines with J gene TRBJ1-1, with D tentatively TRBD1 (6 bases). There are 12 residues in the CDR3. Trimming cost V 8 bases and J 3 bases, with 11 bases left between them. Germline-derived CDR1 and CDR2 are SGHRS and YFSETQ. The CDR3 sequence is CASSTGYTEAFF. The CDR3 nucleotides are TGCGCCAGTAGTACAGGGTACACTGAAGCTTTCTTT.

The genes are TRBV10-1 and TRBJ2-3; 9 nucleotides agree with TRBD1. The CDR3 runs to 16 residues. Germline V gene sequence: CDR1 WNHNN, CDR2 SYGVQD (reference sequence). V was pared by 0 bases and J by 3 bases, with 4 bases of the junction left unmatched. The CDR3 sequence: CASSESDRGGTDTQYF. CDR3 sequence (DNA): TGCGCCAGCAGTGAGTCGGACAGGGGCGGTACAGATACGCAGTATTTT.

V is TRBV7-9 and J is TRBJ1-1; D may be TRBD1 (6 bases). CDR3 length: 13 amino acids. V lost 4 bases to trimming and J lost 6 bases, with 12 bases between them. Looked up from germline, CDR1 is SEHNR and CDR2 is FQNEAQ (reference sequence). The CDR3 loop is CASSSRGPPEAFF. The CDR3 DNA follows: TGTGCCAGCAGCTCCAGGGGACCCCCTGAAGCTTTCTTT.

The V call is TRBV5-5, the J call TRBJ1-5, with a tentative D call TRBD1 (6 bases). Trimming stripped 3 bases from V and 0 bases from J, with 10 bases between. The germline V gene has CDR1 SGHKS and CDR2 YYEKEE (reference sequence). The CDR3 has 15 amino acids. CDR3 sequence reads: CASSSDSLSNQPQHF. Written as DNA, the CDR3 is TGTGCCAGCAGCTCGGACAGCCTTAGCAATCAGCCCCAGCATTTT.

The chain's CDR3 is CASSLGTRGQETQYF. The DNA for the CDR3 is TGTGCCAGCAGCTTAGGGACCAGGGGGCAGGAGACCCAGTACTTC. This chain connects TRBV7-9 to TRBJ2-5, with 8 bases fitting TRBD1. CDR1 is SEHNR, CDR2 FQNEAQ, per germline (reference sequence). This CDR3 has 15 residues. V trimming: 1 base; J trimming: 5 bases; junction bases outside the gene matches: 6.

The rearrangement uses TRBV7-2 and TRBJ1-1; D remains ambiguous. The CDR3 is 14 amino acids. V was cut by 1 base and J by 6 bases, with 12 bases left in between. Germline-derived CDR1 and CDR2 are SGHTA and FQGNSA. The CDR3 is CASSLEPAAAEAFF. The CDR3 bases are TGTGCCAGCAGCTTAGAGCCAGCTGCGGCTGAAGCTTTCTTT.

This chain joins TRBV5-1 and TRBJ2-2, with 9 bases identical to TRBD1. Germline V gene lookup returns CDR1 SGHRS and CDR2 YFSETQ. Trimming cost V 0 bases and J 4 bases; bases outside gene matches: 4. The CDR3 totals 16 residues. CDR3: CASSLGTGGSTGELFF. The CDR3 coding sequence is TGCGCCAGCAGCTTGGGTACAGGGGGCAGCACCGGGGAGCTGTTTTTT.

The chain is built from TRBV10-3 and TRBJ2-7; TRBD1 might be the D (6 bases). The CDR3 consists of 13 residues. V lost 0 bases to trimming and J lost 3 bases, with 6 bases between them. The germline CDR1 and CDR2 sequences are ENHRY and SYGVKD. The CDR3 here is CAISESRGYEQYF. In nucleotides, the CDR3 is TGTGCCATCAGTGAGTCCAGGGGCTACGAGCAGTACTTC.

V and J are TRBV6-1 and TRBJ1-5; TRBD1 is a possible D gene (6 bases). Trimming took off 6 bases at V and 1 base at J, with 10 bases between the two ends. The V gene's germline CDR1 is MNHNS and CDR2 SASEGT. This CDR3 spans 14 amino acids. DNA for the CDR3: TGTGCCAGCAGCGAGGGACACAGCAATCAGCCCCAGCATTTT. Translation: CASSEGHSNQPQHF.

This chain uses TRBV7-9 with TRBJ1-4; a weak D match, TRBD1 (5 bases). The germline V gene has CDR1 SEHNR and CDR2 FQNEAQ (reference sequence). This CDR3 has 12 residues. Trimming shortened V by 5 bases and J by 5 bases, and 6 bases separated the two germline ends. The CDR3 DNA is TGTGCCAGCAGCCGACAGAATGAAAAACTGTTTTTT. It translates to CASSRQNEKLFF.

The J gene is TRBJ1-5, the V gene TRBV30; 8 positions match TRBD1. Germline CDR1 GTSNPN, CDR2 SVGIG (reference sequence). This CDR3 has 18 amino acids. V shed 1 base and J 4 bases; nucleotides not matched to a gene: 15. This CDR3 reads CAWSERPYLRQGNQPQHF. The CDR3 DNA reads TGTGCCTGGAGTGAGCGCCCTTATCTTCGACAGGGGAATCAGCCCCAGCATTTT.

This chain uses TRBV19 with TRBJ2-1; no clear D. V was trimmed by 0 bases and J by 9 bases, leaving 18 bases between them. The CDR3 covers 16 residues. Germline CDR1 LNHDA, CDR2 SQIVND (reference sequence). The CDR3 loop is CASSIDWASYATEQFF. As DNA, the CDR3 is TGTGCCAGTAGTATAGATTGGGCCTCATACGCCACTGAGCAGTTCTTC.

The chain combines TRBV19 with TRBJ2-1, with D tentatively TRBD2 (5 bases). Germline CDR1 LNHDA, CDR2 SQIVND (reference sequence). Between the trimmed V and J ends, which lost 7 bases and 8 bases, there was a span of 9 bases. This CDR3 comprises 11 residues. The CDR3 reads CASTSADEQFF. As DNA, the CDR3 is TGTGCCAGTACGTCAGCGGATGAGCAGTTCTTC.

This clone was seen many times. V gene TRBV4-1 combines with J gene TRBJ1-3; D remains ambiguous. This CDR3 is 15 amino acids long. V dropped 3 bases and J dropped 0 bases, with 9 bases sitting between them. Germline V gene sequence: CDR1 MGHRA, CDR2 YSYEKL. The CDR3 DNA is TGCGCCAGCAGCCAGGGGAGTTACTCTGGAAACACCATATATTTT. This sequence encodes CASSQGSYSGNTIYF.

This clone was found once. J is TRBJ2-7 and V is TRBV18, with D perhaps TRBD1 (6 bases). Germline CDR1 and CDR2: KGHSH and LQKENI. CDR3 length equals 13 residues. The V end lost 2 bases, the J end lost 6 bases, and 11 bases lay between the germline ends. The CDR3 DNA follows: TGTGCCAGCTCACCAAGACAGGCGATCGAGCAGTACTTC. Amino acids: CASSPRQAIEQYF.

The V and J genes are TRBV19 and TRBJ2-5; 11 bases fit TRBD1. The CDR3 length is 17 residues. Germline CDR1 is LNHDA and CDR2 is SQIVND (reference sequence). V was pared by 2 bases and J by 0 bases, with 5 bases of the junction left unmatched. The CDR3 loop is CASSINRDRGYQETQYF. CDR3 DNA sequence: TGTGCCAGTAGTATAAACCGGGACAGGGGGTACCAAGAGACCCAGTACTTC.

The gene calls are TRBV30 and TRBJ1-2; D remains unclear. This CDR3 region has 16 residues. V was cut by 3 bases and J by 0 bases, with 17 bases left in between. Germline V CDR1 and CDR2: GTSNPN, SVGIG (reference sequence). In DNA form, the CDR3 reads TGTGCCTGGAGCTACTTCCCCATACCACCTAACTATGGCTACACCTTC. Encoded protein: CAWSYFPIPPNYGYTF.

The rearrangement uses TRBV30 and TRBJ2-4; 8 bases are a match to TRBD1. Trimming cost V 2 bases and J 6 bases; bases outside gene matches: 3. Germline CDR1 is GTSNPN and CDR2 is SVGIG (reference sequence). The CDR3 totals 13 residues. The CDR3 sequence is CAWSLGQGNIQYF. The CDR3 DNA follows: TGTGCCTGGAGTCTAGGACAGGGAAACATTCAGTACTTC.

This clone came up once. CDR3 nucleotide sequence: TGTGCCAGCAGCTTCGGGACAGGGGTCTACAATGAGCAGTTCTTC. Translation: CASSFGTGVYNEQFF. The chain links TRBV11-2 to TRBJ2-1, with 10 nucleotides matching TRBD1. This CDR3 region has 15 residues. The ends lost 3 bases at V and 3 bases at J; junction bases unmatched: 2. Germline CDR1 is SGHAT and CDR2 is FQNNGV. Drawing the rest from reference TRBV11-2 and TRBJ2-1, the complete variable domain is EAGVAQSPRYKIIEKRQSVAFWCNPISGHATLYWYQQILGQGPKLLIQFQNNGVVDDSQLPKDRFSAERLKGVDSTLKIQPAKLEDSAVYLCASSFGTGVYNEQFFGPGTRLTVL.

V usage is TRBV18 and J usage is TRBJ2-7; D possibly corresponds to TRBD2 (5 bases). Germline lookup yields CDR1 KGHSH and CDR2 LQKENI. This CDR3 spans 14 amino acids. The V gene lost 3 bases and the J gene lost 0 bases, with 9 bases spanning the gap. In DNA form, the CDR3 reads TGTGCCAGCTCACCCGGGGTAAACTCCTACGAGCAGTACTTC. Its translation: CASSPGVNSYEQYF.

This chain connects TRBV27 to TRBJ1-2, with a tentative D call TRBD1 (6 bases). V was shortened by 6 bases and J by 4 bases, with 24 bases between the two germline ends. This CDR3 has 17 residues. CDR1 is MNHEY and CDR2 is SMNVEV in the germline V gene (reference sequence). CDR3 amino acids: CASRRKQGQTLPYGYTF. The DNA for the CDR3 is TGTGCCAGCAGACGAAAGCAGGGGCAGACACTACCCTATGGCTACACCTTC.

This clone was found once. This chain joins TRBV11-2 and TRBJ2-2; 8 bases fit TRBD1. The J segment lost 3 bases and the V segment lost 5 bases, leaving 5 bases of the junction unmatched. The CDR3 runs 15 residues. The V gene's germline CDR1 is SGHAT and CDR2 FQNNGV. This chain's CDR3 is CASSGMTGDTGELFF. The CDR3 coding sequence is TGTGCCAGCAGCGGAATGACAGGGGACACCGGGGAGCTGTTTTTT.

The chain combines TRBV5-1 with TRBJ1-5, with 7 bases that match TRBD1. CDR1 SGHRS and CDR2 YFSETQ come from the germline V gene. V lost 4 bases, J lost 7 bases, and 5 bases stayed unmatched. The CDR3 contains 13 residues. The CDR3 DNA reads TGCGCCAGCAGCAAGACGACAGGGCAGCCCCAGCATTTT. This codes for CASSKTTGQPQHF.

This clone was picked up a small number of times. One junction end disagrees with the germline gene, perhaps due to a read error. Here the CDR3 DNA reads TGTGCCAGCAGCCCCGGGAGATCGGGCAGTTCTTTC. Translating it yields CASSPGRSGSSF. The chain employs TRBV5-6 and TRBJ1-2; D gene ambiguous. Germline-derived CDR1 and CDR2 are SGHDT and YYEEEE. The CDR3 has 12 amino acids. The variable domain in full, with the rest retrieved from reference TRBV5-6 and TRBJ1-2, is DAGVTQSPTHLIKTRGQQVTLRCSPKSGHDTVSWYQQALGQGPQFIFQYYEEEERQRGNFPDRFSGHQFPNYSSELNVNALLLGDSALYLCASSPGRSGSSFGSGTRLTVV.

As for this clone: This sample also contains other DNA sequences that code for the same CDR3. V usage is TRBV27 and J usage is TRBJ1-5; 7 nucleotides line up with TRBD1. V lost 4 bases, J lost 0 bases, and 0 bases stayed unmatched. Germline V gene lookup returns CDR1 MNHEY and CDR2 SMNVEV (reference sequence). The CDR3 has 14 residues. CDR3 bases: TGTGCCAGCAGTTACAGGGGTAGCAATCAGCCCCAGCATTTT. Translated, it gives CASSYRGSNQPQHF.

The chain uses TRBV5-6 and TRBJ1-4, with 7 nucleotides matching TRBD1. The V gene's germline CDR1 is SGHDT and CDR2 YYEEEE. The CDR3 is 16 amino acids. V lost 4 bases and J lost 4; bases outside the gene matches: 10. CDR3 nucleotides: TGTGCCAGCAGCGATTCTAAGACAGGGATTAATGAAAAACTGTTTTTT. Translation gives CASSDSKTGINEKLFF.